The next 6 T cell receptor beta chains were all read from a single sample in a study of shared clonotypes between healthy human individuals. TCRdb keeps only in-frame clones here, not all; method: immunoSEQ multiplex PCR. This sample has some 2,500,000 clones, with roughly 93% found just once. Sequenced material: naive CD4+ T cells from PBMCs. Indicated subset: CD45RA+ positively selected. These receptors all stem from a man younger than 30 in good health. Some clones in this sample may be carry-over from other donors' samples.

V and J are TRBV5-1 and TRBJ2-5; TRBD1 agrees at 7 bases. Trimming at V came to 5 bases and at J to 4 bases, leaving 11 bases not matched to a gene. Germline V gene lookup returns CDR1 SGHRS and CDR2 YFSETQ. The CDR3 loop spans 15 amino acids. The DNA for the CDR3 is TGCGCCAGCAGAAGGAAAGGGGACAGTCCAGAGACCCAGTACTTC. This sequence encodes CASRRKGDSPETQYF.

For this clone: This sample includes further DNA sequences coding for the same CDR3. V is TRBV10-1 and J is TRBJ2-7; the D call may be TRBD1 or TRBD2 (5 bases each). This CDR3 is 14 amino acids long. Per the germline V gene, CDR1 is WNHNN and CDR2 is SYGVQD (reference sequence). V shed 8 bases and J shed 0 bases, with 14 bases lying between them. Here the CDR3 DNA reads TGCGCCAGCTCGAGGGACGGTAGCTCCTACGAGCAGTACTTC. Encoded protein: CASSRDGSSYEQYF.

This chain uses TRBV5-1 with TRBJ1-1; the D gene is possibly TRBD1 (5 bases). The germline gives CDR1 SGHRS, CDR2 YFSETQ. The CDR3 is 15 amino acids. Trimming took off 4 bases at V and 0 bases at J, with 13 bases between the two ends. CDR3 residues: CASSPAEGLNTEAFF. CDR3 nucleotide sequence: TGCGCCAGCAGCCCCGCGGAGGGGTTGAACACTGAAGCTTTCTTT.

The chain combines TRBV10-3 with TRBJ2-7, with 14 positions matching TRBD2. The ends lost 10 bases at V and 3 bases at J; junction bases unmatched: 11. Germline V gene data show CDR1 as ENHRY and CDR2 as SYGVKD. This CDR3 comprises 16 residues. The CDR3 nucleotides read TGTGCCACCTCCAAAACCGGGACTAGCGGGGGCTACGAGCAGTACTTC. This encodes CATSKTGTSGGYEQYF.

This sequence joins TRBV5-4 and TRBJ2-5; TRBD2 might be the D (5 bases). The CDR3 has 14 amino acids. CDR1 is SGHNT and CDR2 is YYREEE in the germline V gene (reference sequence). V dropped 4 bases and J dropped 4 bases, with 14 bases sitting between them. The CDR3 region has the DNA TGTGCCAGCAGCGCAGGACTGCCCGCAGAGACCCAGTACTTC. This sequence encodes CASSAGLPAETQYF.

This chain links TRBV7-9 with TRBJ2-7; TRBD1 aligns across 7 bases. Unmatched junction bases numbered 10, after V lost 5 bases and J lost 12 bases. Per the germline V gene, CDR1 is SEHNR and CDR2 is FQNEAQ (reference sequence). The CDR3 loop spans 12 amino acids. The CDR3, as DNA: TGTGCCAGCAGCGCAGGGGACAGCTCCTCGTACTTC. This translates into CASSAGDSSSYF. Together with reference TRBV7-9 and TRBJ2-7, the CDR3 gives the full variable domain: DTGVSQNPRHKITKRGQNVTFRCDPISEHNRLYWYRQTLGQGPEFLTYFQNEAQLEKSRLLSDRFSAERPKGSFSTLEIQRTEQGDSAMYLCASSAGDSSSYFGPGTRLTVT.